Presented here are 12 T cell receptor beta chains from one specimen sequenced in a study of Graves' ophthalmopathy and Graves' hyperthyroidism. CDR3 regions of TCR beta were amplified from RNA transcripts. The first-round RT-PCR employed HTBI primers together with the Qiagen OneStep RT-PCR kit. A multiplex PCR was then performed as the second round. TCRdb reprocessed the multiplex PCR reads with MiXCR, giving one entry per CDR3 protein. The data show about 480,000 distinct CDR3 sequences, around an eighth seen once. Sample: blood. Receptors originate from a woman under 40 with Graves' ophthalmopathy.

The sample holds many counts of this clonotype. The J gene is TRBJ1-5, the V gene TRBV7-8, with unresolved D. The CDR3 is 15 residues long. V shed 5 bases and J shed 6 bases, with 17 bases lying between them. CDR1 and CDR2 (germline): SGHVS, FQNEAQ. The CDR3 sequence: CASSPRGGSSQPQHF. CDR3 nucleotide sequence: TGTGCCAGCAGCCCCCGCGGAGGGTCAAGTCAGCCCCAGCATTTT. The entire variable domain, with the rest obtained from reference TRBV7-8 and TRBJ1-5, is as follows: GAGVSQSPRYKVAKRGQDVALRCDPISGHVSLFWYQQALGQGPEFLTYFQNEAQLDKSGLPSDRFFAERPEGSVSTLKIQRTQQEDSAVYLCASSPRGGSSQPQHFGDGTRLSIL.

This clonotype has ten or more counts. The chain uses TRBV20-1 and TRBJ2-7, with TRBD1 identical over 7 bases. V dropped 0 bases and J dropped 2; count of bases not matched to a gene: 4. This CDR3 spans 14 amino acids. Germline loops: CDR1 DFQATT, CDR2 SNEGSKA (reference sequence). DNA for the CDR3: TGCAGTGCTAGAGAGGACAGGATTACCTACGAGCAGTACTTC. Residues: CSAREDRITYEQYF.

Regarding this clonotype: A much larger clone differs from this one at a single base, so this may be a read error. V and J are TRBV28 and TRBJ2-5, with D unclear. CDR3 length: 13 residues. Germline loops: CDR1 MDHEN, CDR2 SYDVKM. CDR3 sequence (DNA): TGTGCCACCAAGGGCAGGTACCAAGAGACCGAGTACTTC. This encodes CATKGRYQETEYF.

This clonotype was counted at least ten times. This chain joins TRBV5-6 and TRBJ2-5; a weak D match, TRBD1 (6 bases). CDR1 SGHDT and CDR2 YYEEEE come from the germline V gene. This CDR3 has 15 amino acids. Trimming took off 5 bases at V and 5 bases at J, with 19 bases between the two ends. DNA for the CDR3: TGTGCCAGCAGATATTGGGACACAAACAAGGAGACCCAGTACTTC. Residues: CASRYWDTNKETQYF.

This clonotype was counted many times. This chain joins TRBV6-1 and TRBJ1-1, with D possibly matching TRBD1 (6 bases). The CDR3 sequence is 13 residues long. V was pared by 6 bases and J by 4 bases, with 12 bases between. The germline gives CDR1 MNHNS, CDR2 SASEGT. The DNA for the CDR3 is TGTGCCAGCAGAACCAGGGGCCCCACTGAAGCTTTCTTT. Protein product: CASRTRGPTEAFF.

This clonotype was found many times. The chain links TRBV27 to TRBJ2-7; the D is unclear. The CDR3 has 14 residues. CDR1 and CDR2 from the germline V gene are MNHEY and SMNVEV (reference sequence). V lost 3 bases to trimming and J lost 2 bases, with 11 bases between them. The CDR3 nucleotides are TGTGCCAGCAGTTTTTTACCTTCTCCCTACGAGCAGTACTTC. This codes for CASSFLPSPYEQYF.

This clonotype was recorded at least ten times. The chain uses TRBV6-1 and TRBJ2-5; D possibly corresponds to TRBD1 (5 bases). This CDR3 is 18 amino acids long. Trimming stripped 0 bases from V and 2 bases from J, with 19 bases between. CDR1 and CDR2 (germline): MNHNS, SASEGT. This CDR3 is CASSEAVGREGLQETQYF. CDR3 coding DNA: TGTGCCAGCAGTGAAGCGGTGGGCAGGGAAGGGTTACAAGAGACCCAGTACTTC.

A note on this clonotype: A much bigger clone sits one base away, suggesting this may be a read error. The V gene is TRBV12-3 or TRBV12-4, the J gene TRBJ1-1; tentatively, D is TRBD1 (5 bases). The CDR3 runs 17 residues. This chain's CDR3 is CASSLRPGQSPNTEDFF. CDR3 coding DNA: TGTGCCAGCAGTTTAAGGCCCGGACAATCACCCAACACTGAAGATTTCTTT.

This clonotype occurred many times. The CDR3 DNA follows: TGTGCCAGCAGTGAGGTTAGCGGAATGAACGAGCAGTACTTC. Its protein is CASSEVSGMNEQYF. The chain is built from TRBV6-1 and TRBJ2-7, with D perhaps matching TRBD2 (6 bases). This CDR3 is 14 amino acids long. Germline lookup yields CDR1 MNHNS and CDR2 SASEGT. V dropped 3 bases and J dropped 5 bases, with 14 bases sitting between them.

There are many counts of this clonotype. The chain combines TRBV20-1 with TRBJ1-6; no clear D gene. The germline V gene has CDR1 DFQATT and CDR2 SNEGSKA (reference sequence). This CDR3 comprises 13 residues. Trimming took off 1 base at V and 7 bases at J, with 8 bases between the two ends. CDR3 sequence: CSARGAGNSPLHF. The DNA of the CDR3 is TGCAGTGCTAGAGGGGCTGGGAATTCACCCCTCCACTTT.

The table lists this clonotype with many counts. V is TRBV10-1 and J is TRBJ2-7; 7 bases align to TRBD1. The junction had 14 bases not matched to a gene; V was cut back by 3 bases and J by 3 bases. This CDR3 has 17 residues. Germline values: CDR1 WNHNN, CDR2 SYGVQD (reference sequence). CDR3 sequence: CASSDFGVTGEYYEQYF. The CDR3 nucleotides read TGCGCCAGCAGTGATTTCGGCGTAACAGGGGAATACTACGAGCAGTACTTC.

This clonotype was counted only a few times. A much larger clone differs by one base, so this may be a read error. The rearrangement joins TRBV29-1 to TRBJ1-6; no clear D gene. The CDR3 contains 13 residues. Germline CDR1 SQVTM, CDR2 ANQGSEA. CDR3 sequence (DNA): TGCAGCGTTGCAACTGATTTTAATTCACACCTCCACTTT. It translates to CSVATDFNSHLHF.